These 18 T cell receptor beta chains originate from one sample sequenced in a study of T cells in Graves' hyperthyroidism and ophthalmopathy. TCR beta CDR3 regions were amplified from RNA transcripts. First-round RT-PCR of the TCR CDR3 relied on the HTBI primer set. TCRdb used MiXCR to reprocess the multiplex PCR reads, holding one entry per CDR3 protein. The sample includes around 580,000 distinct CDR3 sequences, 16% of them seen just once. Material for sequencing was blood. Source of these receptors: a young woman with Graves' hyperthyroidism.

This chain joins TRBV15 and TRBJ2-3, with 10 positions matching TRBD2. The J segment lost 0 bases and the V segment lost 2 bases, leaving 5 bases of the junction unmatched. This CDR3 has 17 amino acids. Germline V gives CDR1 LNHNV, CDR2 YYDKDF (reference sequence). The CDR3 sequence is CATSRSGGVTSTDTQYF. The CDR3 bases are TGTGCCACCAGCAGAAGCGGGGGGGTCACTAGCACAGATACGCAGTATTTT.

This sequence joins TRBV28 and TRBJ1-1, with 10 bases matching TRBD1. The germline gives CDR1 MDHEN, CDR2 SYDVKM. The junction had 7 bases not matched to a gene; V was cut back by 7 bases and J by 11 bases. CDR3 size: 12 residues. CDR3 loop: CASINPDRGAFF. The CDR3 DNA sequence: TGTGCCAGCATCAATCCGGACAGGGGGGCTTTCTTT.

This clonotype has a count of ten or more. The chain couples TRBV20-1 to TRBJ2-7; 9 nucleotides align to TRBD2. This CDR3 has 14 amino acids. Germline CDR1 and CDR2: DFQATT and SNEGSKA (reference sequence). The V segment lost 4 bases and the J segment 3 bases; nucleotides outside the gene matches: 7. The CDR3 DNA sequence: TGCAGTGCTATGAAGGGGACTAGCTTCTACGAGCAGTACTTC. It translates to CSAMKGTSFYEQYF.

This clonotype was seen many times. The CDR3 DNA follows: TGTGCCAGCAGCACTGGGGACAGCACCCACGAGCAGTACTTC. Translated, it gives CASSTGDSTHEQYF. The chain joins TRBV3-1 to TRBJ2-7, with 7 bases fitting TRBD1. V dropped 5 bases and J dropped 5; count of bases not matched to a gene: 9. CDR3 length: 14 amino acids. CDR1 is LGHDT and CDR2 is YNNKEL in the germline V gene (reference sequence).

The table lists this clonotype with a count of one. The CDR3 DNA follows: TGCGCCAGCAGTGAGAGCCACACAGATACGCAGTATTTT. Translation gives CASSESHTDTQYF. The rearrangement links TRBV10-2 to TRBJ2-3; D not certain. Trimming shortened V by 2 bases and J by 2 bases, and 5 bases separated the two germline ends. CDR1 and CDR2 (germline): WSHSY, SAAADI. This CDR3 has 13 residues.

This clonotype was detected a few times. V gene TRBV5-1 combines with J gene TRBJ1-2; 7 bases align to TRBD1. After removal of 3 bases from V and 7 bases from J, the junction contained 6 bases not matched to a gene. Germline V gene data show CDR1 as SGHRS and CDR2 as YFSETQ. The CDR3 has 13 amino acids. CDR3 DNA sequence: TGCGCCAGCAGCTCCGACAGGGACTCTGGCTACACCTTC. Its protein product is CASSSDRDSGYTF.

In this sample, this clonotype turned up many times. The chain carries TRBV7-9 and TRBJ1-2; D is perhaps TRBD1 (6 bases). CDR3 length: 12 residues. Trimming removed 5 bases at V and 8 bases at J, with 12 bases between. Germline loops: CDR1 SEHNR, CDR2 FQNEAQ (reference sequence). The CDR3 bases are TGTGCCAGCAGCATCGAACAGGGCGGCTACACCTTC. Its translation: CASSIEQGGYTF.

A word on this clonotype: A single base separates this from a much larger clone, so it may be a read error. The chain employs TRBV13 and TRBJ2-1, with 9 bases aligning to TRBD1. Germline V gives CDR1 PRHDT, CDR2 FYEKMQ (reference sequence). The CDR3 runs to 14 residues. The CDR3 coding sequence is TGTGTCAGCACGCACAGGGGGCGTTACAATGAGCAGTTCTTC. It encodes CVSTHRGRYNEQFF.

This clonotype was counted many times. V gene TRBV2 combines with J gene TRBJ1-5; TRBD1 might be the D (6 bases). The V gene lost 6 bases and the J gene lost 1 base, with 13 bases spanning the gap. This CDR3 comprises 15 residues. Germline V gene sequence: CDR1 SNHLY, CDR2 FYNNEI. The CDR3 sequence is CASSGGSWSNQPQHF. CDR3 nucleotide sequence: TGTGCCAGCAGCGGGGGCAGTTGGAGCAATCAGCCCCAGCATTTT. Variable domain in full (rest from reference TRBV2 and TRBJ1-5): EPEVTQTPSHQVTQMGQEVILRCVPISNHLYFYWYRQILGQKVEFLVSFYNNEISEKSEIFDDQFSVERPDGSNFTLKIRSTKLEDSAMYFCASSGGSWSNQPQHFGDGTRLSIL.

This clonotype appeared many times. The rearrangement joins TRBV29-1 to TRBJ1-1; 8 bases fit TRBD1. V shed 3 bases, J shed 2 bases, and the junction held 5 bases outside the gene matches. There are 14 residues in the CDR3. Germline assignment: CDR1 SQVTM and CDR2 ANQGSEA. CDR3 in DNA: TGCAGCGTTGATGACAGGGGATCAAACACTGAAGCTTTCTTT. Its protein product is CSVDDRGSNTEAFF. The variable domain in full, with the rest retrieved from reference TRBV29-1 and TRBJ1-1, is SAVISQKPSRDICQRGTSLTIQCQVDSQVTMMFWYRQQPGQSLTLIATANQGSEATYESGFVIDKFPISRPNLTFSTLTVSNMSPEDSSIYLCSVDDRGSNTEAFFGQGTRLTVV.

This clonotype showed up just a few times. This chain joins TRBV27 and TRBJ1-2; tentative D call: TRBD1 (6 bases). The germline V gene has CDR1 MNHEY and CDR2 SMNVEV (reference sequence). Trimming took 3 bases from V and 6 from J, leaving 14 bases between them. The CDR3 extends over 14 amino acids. CDR3 nucleotide sequence: TGTGCCAGCAGTTTGGGGGGCGCTCAGGATGGCTACACCTTC. Protein product: CASSLGGAQDGYTF.

The chain joins TRBV6-1 to TRBJ2-7; 7 bases align to TRBD2. The CDR3 is 15 amino acids. Trimming cost V 4 bases and J 0 bases; bases outside gene matches: 6. Germline assignment: CDR1 MNHNS and CDR2 SASEGT. The CDR3 DNA sequence: TGTGCCAGCAGTGGAAGCGGGGCGAGCTCCTACGAGCAGTACTTC. It is translated as CASSGSGASSYEQYF.

There are many counts of this clonotype. V and J are TRBV6-1 and TRBJ2-3, with 7 bases that match TRBD2. CDR1 is MNHNS and CDR2 is SASEGT in the germline V gene. V shed 2 bases, J shed 2 bases, and the junction held 7 bases outside the gene matches. The CDR3 is made up of 16 amino acids. CDR3 DNA sequence: TGTGCCAGCAGTGAAACGGGAGGAGGGTTCACAGATACGCAGTATTTT. Protein sequence: CASSETGGGFTDTQYF.

This clonotype was observed many times. The chain is built from TRBV12-3 or TRBV12-4 and TRBJ1-1; 11 nucleotides match TRBD1. The CDR3 totals 16 residues. Unmatched junction bases numbered 12, after V lost 4 bases and J lost 8 bases. The CDR3 loop reads CASSYDLGQGAGEAFF. The CDR3 nucleotides are TGTGCCAGCAGTTATGACCTCGGACAGGGGGCAGGGGAAGCTTTCTTT.

This clonotype has a count of ten or more. The rearrangement links TRBV20-1 to TRBJ2-7; D possibly uses TRBD1 or TRBD2 (6 bases each). This CDR3 comprises 16 residues. The V gene's germline CDR1 is DFQATT and CDR2 SNEGSKA (reference sequence). Between the trimmed V and J ends, which lost 0 bases and 0 bases, there was a span of 15 bases. The CDR3 reads CSARDLRGRSSYEQYF. In DNA form, the CDR3 reads TGCAGTGCTAGAGATCTAAGGGGGAGGAGCTCCTACGAGCAGTACTTC.

This clonotype appeared many times. The CDR3, as DNA: TGTGCCAGCAGTGAAGTCCCTAGCGCTTACTACGAGCAGTACTTC. Its translation: CASSEVPSAYYEQYF. The chain couples TRBV6-1 to TRBJ2-7; possibly TRBD2 for D (6 bases). CDR3 length: 15 amino acids. V lost 1 base to trimming and J lost 3 bases, with 13 bases between them. CDR1 and CDR2 (germline): MNHNS, SASEGT.

The sample holds a few counts of this clonotype. The chain uses TRBV20-1 and TRBJ1-2, with D hard to call. The CDR3 runs 12 residues. The V and J ends lost 6 bases and 9 bases respectively, with 17 bases between them. Germline-derived CDR1 and CDR2 are DFQATT and SNEGSKA (reference sequence). CDR3 amino acids: CSATLGSSSYTF. The CDR3 coding sequence is TGCAGTGCGACCCTCGGGTCTAGTAGCTACACCTTC.

There are a few counts of this clonotype. The chain is built from TRBV18 and TRBJ2-7; weak D call: TRBD1 (5 bases). Germline assignment: CDR1 KGHSH and CDR2 LQKENI. V was shortened by 0 bases and J by 5 bases, with 20 bases between the two germline ends. The CDR3 loop spans 17 amino acids. The CDR3 sequence: CASSPPGPDPNADEQYF. CDR3 in DNA: TGTGCCAGCTCACCACCGGGGCCTGACCCCAATGCAGACGAGCAGTACTTC.